This T cell receptor beta chain was documented in a study of blood T cell repertoires in COVID-19. Study-wide context: From the United States, Italy and Spain came samples of acute and convalescent COVID-19.

Assay used: immunoSEQ multiplex PCR; TCRdb lists only in-frame clones, some missing. This sample has over 200,000 clones, with 92% found just once. The count of this clone is one. This CDR3 region has 16 residues. The sample taken for sequencing was peripheral blood. This chain uses TRBV21-1 with TRBJ2-3; no check of the table's D call, TRBD2, against the DNA was made. TRBV21-1 is labeled a pseudogene. The receptor's source is a man in his 60s with COVID-19, enrolled during active disease. The CDR3 sequence: CASSKERGPIFVTQYF. CDR3 DNA sequence: TGTGCCAGCAGCAAAGAGCGGGGACCGATCTTTGTCACGCAGTATTTT.